The present entry profiles one TCR beta chain with its context. These data come from a study of blood T cell repertoires in COVID-19. Turning to the study itself: Sources were T cells, B-cell-depleted T cells, or PBMCs; the material itself was cDNA or gDNA.

The CDR3 contains 14 residues. Deletions cut 1 base from V and 8 bases from J, with 12 bases between. The germline CDR1 and CDR2 sequences are SGHTA and FQGNSA. Clones were read by immunoSEQ multiplex PCR, and TCRdb kept only the in-frame ones, dropping some. Here the sample spans some 250,000 clones, roughly 88% being singletons. The sequenced sample consisted of peripheral blood. The chain carries TRBV7-2 and TRBJ2-1, with D perhaps TRBD1 (5 bases). This TCR derives from a woman in her twenties or thirties with acute or convalescent COVID-19. The CDR3 spells CASSLVLGVYEQFF. For the CDR3, the DNA is TGTGCCAGCAGCTTAGTGCTAGGGGTATATGAGCAGTTCTTC. The whole variable domain, remainder taken from reference TRBV7-2 and TRBJ2-1, is GAGVSQSPSNKVTEKGKDVELRCDPISGHTALYWYRQSLGQGLEFLIYFQGNSAPDKSGLPSDRFSAERTGGSVSTLTIQRTQQEDSAVYLCASSLVLGVYEQFFGPGTRLTVL.